The entry below gives a single TCR beta chain sequence along with its context. What it recognizes is unknown. The record originates from a study of T-cell memory formation after mild COVID-19. Study-wide background: Clustering of TCRs was largely donor specific.

Whole-study findings and limits: Prior to infection, memory already included some responding clones, suggesting cross-reactive memory joined.

Employing constant-segment primers, 5'RACE generated TCR alpha and TCR beta cDNA libraries bearing sample barcodes and UMIs. TCRdb re-derived calls from the 5' RACE reads in MiXCR, one entry per CDR3 protein. This table holds hundreds of thousands of distinct CDR3 sequences, about a sixth found once. V was shortened by 8 bases and J by 0 bases, with 11 bases between the two germline ends. The germline gives CDR1 MDHEN, CDR2 SYDVKM. This CDR3 comprises 14 residues. The genes are TRBV28 and TRBJ1-3; D is ambiguous. The TCR was taken from a man younger than 30 who had mild COVID-19 (a few samples of this study predate the infection). Cell type and time point are not known. Sequences were obtained from PBMCs or a T cell subset sorted from them (not recorded which). CDR3 residues: CASGPGDSGNTIYF. The CDR3 DNA sequence: TGTGCCAGCGGCCCCGGCGACTCTGGAAACACCATATATTTT.